These T cell receptor beta chains were read from a single sample in a study of blood T cell repertoires in COVID-19. Profiling relied on immunoSEQ multiplex PCR, and the TCRdb table lists in-frame clones only, not all of them. Seen here are about 260,000 clones, roughly 90% observed once, and the top ten hold around 11%. Sequenced input: peripheral blood. These receptors were taken from a woman aged 25 to 39 with COVID-19, enrolled during active disease. CDR3s leave out the opening cysteine and the closing phenylalanine or tryptophan. Not every row has a clone size; where given, it reads once, few, many or a size class.

j_call	v_call	clone_size	cdr3_aa
TRBJ1-5	TRBV5-5	-	ASIRGGSGNQPQH
TRBJ2-2	TRBV4-2	-	ASSQDRGTSGTTGELF
TRBJ1-2	TRBV12-3/TRBV12-4	-	ASSLADRGGYT
TRBJ2-2	TRBV19	-	ASSVGRAVNTGELF
TRBJ2-1	TRBV23-1	-	ASETGTGGFNEQF
TRBJ1-5	TRBV27	-	ASSPVQDRGKSGNQPQH
TRBJ1-1	TRBV9	once	ASSVGVTAKAF
TRBJ2-1	TRBV9	-	ASSPLAALGNEQF
TRBJ2-7	TRBV25-1	-	ASSDWTSSAEQY
TRBJ2-7	TRBV2	-	ASSFPGQVSYEQY
TRBJ2-7	TRBV7-2	-	ASSLGGTGGIEQY
TRBJ2-3	TRBV18	-	ASSPSMDSGRSDTQY
TRBJ1-6	TRBV6-5	-	ASSYLGQGGNSPLH
TRBJ1-1	TRBV4-1	-	ASSTRQGTDTEAF
TRBJ1-2	TRBV6-5	-	ASIPGQGGSYT
TRBJ2-7	TRBV6-6	once	ASGTLKGYEQY
TRBJ2-3	TRBV6-5	-	ASSYSSGPDTQY
TRBJ1-4	TRBV2	-	ASSEGGFNEKLF
TRBJ2-1	TRBV6-1	-	ASSALTSGSSYNEQF
TRBJ2-5	TRBV19	-	ASSIGQGETQY
TRBJ1-2	TRBV2	-	ASIGLRQANYGYT
TRBJ2-1	TRBV2	-	ASRSGLPTYNEQF
TRBJ2-1	TRBV5-1	-	ASSFTGINEQF
TRBJ2-3	TRBV9	-	ASSARQGTGTDTQY
TRBJ2-5	TRBV5-5	-	ASSRLPSGKETQY
TRBJ1-6	TRBV27	-	ASRPRARSPLH
TRBJ2-7	TRBV5-6	-	ASSQIPGQAYEQY
TRBJ2-5	TRBV29-1	-	SVDRLAGETQY
TRBJ1-2	TRBV20-1	-	SARLRRGYT
TRBJ2-7	TRBV3-1/TRBV3-2	-	ASSQVWTGGISYEQY
TRBJ1-6	TRBV11-2	-	ASSSTTGTNSPLH
TRBJ1-6	TRBV18	-	ASSPGGAQSPLH
TRBJ2-3	TRBV6-5	-	ASSYRHSSTDTQY
TRBJ2-1	TRBV7-9	-	ASSVGKLIAGSYNEQF
TRBJ1-1	TRBV7-2	-	ASSVSVMNTEAF
TRBJ1-2	TRBV30	-	AWRKPGTGTFFYGYT
TRBJ2-7	TRBV9	few	ASSSSSGTVYEQY
TRBJ2-5	TRBV6-2/TRBV6-3	once	ASRPDRQETQY
TRBJ2-3	TRBV7-6	-	ASSLRDRDTDTQY
TRBJ1-2	TRBV6-1	-	ASSEELSGGYT
TRBJ2-2	TRBV5-8	-	ASSTWQINTGELF